This T cell receptor beta chain was sequenced during a study of human T cells and chemical hapten exposure. TCRdb fed the RACE reads into MiXCR, producing one record per CDR3 protein. The sample shows fewer than 200,000 distinct CDR3 sequences, 25% to 30% of them seen only once. Time point specified: pre-sensitization, week 0. Treatment here: therapeutic diphenylcyclopropenone sensitization with weekly scalp DPC. This receptor was identified in a woman aged 25 to 39 with alopecia areata. Some clones in this sample may be carry-over from other donors' samples. The sample was whole blood, taken in connection with sensitization to the hapten diphenylcyclopropenone (DPC).

CDR3 coding DNA: TGTGCCACCACCCAGGGGGGAGCGAGCTCCTACGAGCAGTACTTC. Its protein product is CATTQGGASSYEQYF. The chain uses TRBV6-6 and TRBJ2-7; a weak D match, TRBD1 (7 bases). Germline CDR1 reads MNHNY; CDR2 reads SVGAGI (reference sequence). Deletions cut 10 bases from V and 0 bases from J, with 19 bases between. The CDR3 has 15 residues.